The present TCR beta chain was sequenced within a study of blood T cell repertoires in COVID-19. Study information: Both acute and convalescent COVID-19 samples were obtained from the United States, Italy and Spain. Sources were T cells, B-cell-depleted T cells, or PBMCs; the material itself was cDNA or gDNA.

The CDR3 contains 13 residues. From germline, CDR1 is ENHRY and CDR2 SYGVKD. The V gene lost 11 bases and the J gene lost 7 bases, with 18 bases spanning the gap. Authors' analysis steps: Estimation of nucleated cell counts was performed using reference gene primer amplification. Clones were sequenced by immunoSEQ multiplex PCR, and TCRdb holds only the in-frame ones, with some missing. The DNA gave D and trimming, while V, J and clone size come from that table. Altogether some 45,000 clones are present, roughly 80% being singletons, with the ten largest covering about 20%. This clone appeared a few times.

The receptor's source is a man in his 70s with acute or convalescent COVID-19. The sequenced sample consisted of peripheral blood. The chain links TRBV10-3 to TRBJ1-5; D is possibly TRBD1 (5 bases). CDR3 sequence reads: CASKRGDGQPQHF. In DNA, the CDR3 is TGTGCCTCCAAACGGGGGGATGGACAGCCCCAGCATTTT.